Below, 20 T cell receptor beta chains from the same sample are listed, as sequenced in a study of naive and memory T cell subsets. TCR cDNA received a 3' ligated oligonucleotide that carried a UMI. Amplification of ligated cDNA took four PCR rounds with SP2 and nested alpha and beta constant primers. In TCRdb, the 5' RACE reads were re-called with MiXCR into one record per CDR3 protein. The sample includes about 62,000 distinct CDR3 sequences, less than 10% of them seen just once. The receptors shown here come from a female donor in good health.

About this clonotype: Being one base from a much bigger clone, this may be a read error. This chain joins TRBV18 and TRBJ1-3; D is unresolved. Germline loops: CDR1 KGHSH, CDR2 LQKENI. The CDR3 runs to 15 residues. The CDR3 loop reads CASSPLQDSGSTIYF. For the CDR3, the DNA is TGTGCCAGCTCACCACTTCAAGACTCTGGAAGCACCATATATTTT.

This clonotype was seen a few times. The V gene is TRBV20-1, the J gene TRBJ2-2; D is tentatively TRBD1 or TRBD2 (6 bases each). Germline V gives CDR1 DFQATT, CDR2 SNEGSKA (reference sequence). Trimming left V 4 bases short and J 1 base short, with 25 bases between. The CDR3 is made up of 19 amino acids. The CDR3, as DNA: TGCAGTGCTACGGCCGGACTGGGGGGCGGGCGGGTGAACACCGGGGAGCTGTTTTTT. Residues: CSATAGLGGGRVNTGELFF.

In its sample, this clonotype was seen many times. The chain recombines TRBV28 with TRBJ2-5; D is undetermined. The germline V and J ends were trimmed by 10 bases and 10 bases, with 16 bases remaining between them. This CDR3 has 11 residues. Germline-derived CDR1 and CDR2 are MDHEN and SYDVKM. The CDR3 DNA reads TGTGCCATAGGTGGCCAGAGTATCCAGTACTTC. Protein sequence: CAIGGQSIQYF.

This chain connects TRBV7-9 to TRBJ2-3; unclear D gene. V was cut by 4 bases and J by 6 bases, with 11 bases left in between. The V gene's germline CDR1 is SEHNR and CDR2 FQNEAQ (reference sequence). This CDR3 is 13 amino acids long. The CDR3 sequence is CASSSHITDTQYF. Here the CDR3 DNA reads TGTGCCAGCAGCTCGCACATCACTGATACGCAGTATTTT.

This clonotype has a handful of counts. The chain carries TRBV5-1 and TRBJ2-3; D is perhaps TRBD1 or TRBD2 (5 bases each). The CDR3 length is 16 residues. Looked up from germline, CDR1 is SGHRS and CDR2 is YFSETQ. Trimming cost V 0 bases and J 4 bases, with 15 bases left between them. CDR3 DNA: TGCGCCAGCAGCTTGGGGGGACGCCGGGGCGCAGATACGCAGTATTTT. This sequence encodes CASSLGGRRGADTQYF.

This chain uses TRBV12-3 or TRBV12-4 with TRBJ2-1; a weak D match, TRBD2 (7 bases). CDR3 length equals 14 residues. The germline V and J ends were trimmed by 7 bases and 2 bases, with 12 bases remaining between them. This CDR3 reads CASTPRGPYNEQFF. CDR3 DNA: TGTGCCAGCACCCCGCGGGGGCCCTACAATGAGCAGTTCTTC.

This clonotype was found a few times. The rearrangement links TRBV12-3 or TRBV12-4 to TRBJ2-1; 14 nucleotides match TRBD2. CDR3 length equals 15 residues. The J segment lost 7 bases and the V segment lost 5 bases, leaving 4 bases of the junction unmatched. CDR3 loop: CASSPGTSGSNEQFF. The CDR3 DNA is TGTGCCAGCAGTCCCGGGACTAGCGGGAGTAATGAGCAGTTCTTC.

The chain couples TRBV12-3 or TRBV12-4 to TRBJ2-3, with D tentatively TRBD2 (6 bases). The CDR3 has 17 amino acids. V lost 7 bases to trimming and J lost 5 bases, with 25 bases between them. The chain's CDR3 is CASTPGLGYLGGDTQYF. CDR3 nucleotides: TGTGCCAGCACCCCAGGACTGGGCTACCTCGGGGGAGATACGCAGTATTTT.

In nucleotides, the CDR3 is TGTGCCAGCACGTCGGGACAGCCCTACGAGCAGTACTTC. Its translation is CASTSGQPYEQYF. This chain links TRBV28 with TRBJ2-7; TRBD1 agrees at 7 bases. The CDR3 covers 13 residues. CDR1 is MDHEN, CDR2 SYDVKM, per germline. The V and J ends lost 7 bases and 2 bases, in that order; junction bases with no gene match: 5.

This clonotype was recorded a few times. The gene calls are TRBV4-1 and TRBJ2-1, with 7 bases lining up with TRBD2. Trimming removed 3 bases from V and 5 bases from J; junction bases left unmatched: 10. CDR3 length: 16 residues. Germline V gene data show CDR1 as MGHRA and CDR2 as YSYEKL. The CDR3 DNA follows: TGCGCCAGCAGCCATCGTGGCGGGAGTTGGGACAATGAGCAGTTCTTC. Translation: CASSHRGGSWDNEQFF.

This clonotype was counted only a few times. The genes are TRBV5-4 and TRBJ2-1; 8 nucleotides match TRBD1. The CDR3 totals 14 residues. Trimming took 3 bases from V and 3 from J; bases not matched to a gene: 2. Germline CDR1 SGHNT, CDR2 YYREEE (reference sequence). CDR3 loop: CASSSTGDYNEQFF. The CDR3 DNA reads as TGTGCCAGCAGCTCGACAGGGGACTACAATGAGCAGTTCTTC.

This clonotype occurred a few times. V gene TRBV7-8 combines with J gene TRBJ2-1; the D is unclear. Deletions cut 1 base from V and 13 bases from J, with 23 bases between. Germline CDR1 is SGHVS and CDR2 is FQNEAQ. The CDR3 length is 16 residues. This CDR3 is CASSLVSAGGPTHQFF. CDR3 nucleotides: TGTGCCAGCAGCTTAGTTTCGGCAGGTGGGCCGACTCATCAGTTCTTC.

Many counts were recorded for this clonotype. The chain is built from TRBV20-1 and TRBJ1-3; D call uncertain. The CDR3 is 13 amino acids. Germline-derived CDR1 and CDR2 are DFQATT and SNEGSKA (reference sequence). V lost 6 bases, J lost 1 base, and 10 bases lay in between. CDR3 coding DNA: TGCAGTGCCTCTGGCGCATCTGGAAACACCATATATTTT. It encodes CSASGASGNTIYF.

This clonotype came up a few times. V is TRBV20-1 and J is TRBJ1-4, with 7 bases lining up with TRBD1. Germline CDR1 is DFQATT and CDR2 is SNEGSKA (reference sequence). Losses at the gene ends were 2 bases for V and 8 bases for J; bases not matched to a gene: 14. This CDR3 contains 16 residues. CDR3 nucleotide sequence: TGCAGTGCTAGAATATCCGTTGACAGGGTGGAAGAAAAACTGTTTTTT. Translated: CSARISVDRVEEKLFF.

The table lists this clonotype with many counts. The chain uses TRBV6-1 and TRBJ1-2; 8 positions match TRBD1. CDR1 MNHNS and CDR2 SASEGT come from the germline V gene. This CDR3 is built from 15 residues. The V and J ends lost 7 bases and 2 bases, in that order; junction bases with no gene match: 9. In nucleotides, the CDR3 is TGTGCCAGCATTAAACAGGGGGACTTGAACTATGGCTACACCTTC. Amino acids: CASIKQGDLNYGYTF.

Many counts were recorded for this clonotype. The J gene is TRBJ1-3, the V gene TRBV10-3; D not certain. The CDR3 totals 14 residues. V was cut by 6 bases and J by 4 bases, with 13 bases left in between. The germline gives CDR1 ENHRY, CDR2 SYGVKD. The CDR3 loop is CAIRPDSGGNTIYF. The CDR3 nucleotides read TGTGCCATCAGGCCGGACTCTGGGGGAAACACCATATATTTT.

The chain is built from TRBV30 and TRBJ2-3; D unclear. CDR3 size: 14 residues. CDR1 GTSNPN and CDR2 SVGIG come from the germline V gene (reference sequence). Between the trimmed V and J ends, which lost 8 bases and 2 bases, there was a span of 17 bases. The CDR3 coding sequence is TGTGCCCATAGGGTCCTTTCCTACACAGATACGCAGTATTTT. It specifies CAHRVLSYTDTQYF. The full variable domain, in which reference TRBV30 and TRBJ2-3 provide the parts outside the CDR3, is SQTIHQWPATLVQPVGSPLSLECTVEGTSNPNLYWYRQAAGRGLQLLFYSVGIGQISSEVPQNLSASRPQDRQFILSSKKLLLSDSGFYLCAHRVLSYTDTQYFGPGTRLTVL.

This clonotype was recorded a few times. This chain links TRBV5-1 with TRBJ2-2; D is perhaps TRBD2 (6 bases). Deletions cut 4 bases from V and 1 base from J, with 14 bases between. CDR1 SGHRS and CDR2 YFSETQ come from the germline V gene. CDR3 length: 16 amino acids. CDR3 nucleotide sequence: TGCGCCAGCAGCATCCGGGACTCACGGAACACCGGGGAGCTGTTTTTT. This gives the protein CASSIRDSRNTGELFF.

This clonotype showed up many times. The chain is built from TRBV7-9 and TRBJ1-1; D is unresolved. V lost 5 bases, J lost 3 bases, and 13 bases lay in between. CDR1 and CDR2 (germline): SEHNR, FQNEAQ (reference sequence). The CDR3 is 14 residues long. CDR3 in DNA: TGTGCCAGCAGCAGACGCGACGGTGACACTGAAGCTTTCTTT. Its protein product is CASSRRDGDTEAFF.

The sample holds a few counts of this clonotype. The V gene is TRBV5-4, the J gene TRBJ1-4, with D uncertain. Trimming took off 4 bases at V and 0 bases at J, with 7 bases between the two ends. The V gene's germline CDR1 is SGHNT and CDR2 YYREEE (reference sequence). The CDR3 contains 14 residues. For the CDR3, the DNA is TGTGCCAGCAGCCTCTATGCAACTAATGAAAAACTGTTTTTT. Its protein product is CASSLYATNEKLFF.